The rows below give T cell receptor beta chains drawn from one sample of a study of CD8+CD57+ T cells in acquired aplastic anemia. TCRdb used MiXCR to reprocess the reads, holding one entry per CDR3 protein. The repertoire has around 170,000 distinct CDR3 sequences, 55% to 70% of them found once; the top ten carry 35% to 50%. Sequenced: sorted CD4+, CD8+, or CD8+CD57+ T cells (not recorded which) from PBMCs. All receptors derive from a human donor in good health. Each CDR3 is given with its conserved first and last residue. A D gene is named only where the DNA matches it firmly. Some rows have no size entry. The others give once, few or many, or a class for an expanded clone.

TRBV10-3	14	NA	TRBD1	TRBJ2-5	CAITPTGKGETQYF	TGTGCCATCACCCCGACAGGGAAAGGAGAGACCCAGTACTTC
TRBV20-1	13	NA	NA	TRBJ2-3	CSARVTTTDTQYF	TGCAGTGCTAGAGTGACCACCACAGATACGCAGTATTTT
TRBV20-1	14	NA	NA	TRBJ1-2	CSAPGEGRLYGYTF	TGCAGTGCCCCTGGGGAGGGGAGGCTCTATGGCTACACCTTC
TRBV19	14	NA	NA	TRBJ2-7	CASSIGRQAYEQYF	TGTGCCAGTAGTATAGGACGCCAGGCCTACGAGCAGTACTTC
TRBV15	18	NA	NA	TRBJ1-3	CATSNFPYGASDGNTIYF	TGTGCCACCAGCAATTTCCCCTATGGGGCTTCTGATGGGAACACCATATATTTT
TRBV7-3	14	NA	NA	TRBJ1-2	CASSLWGAPSGYTF	TGTGCCAGCAGCCTATGGGGGGCGCCGAGTGGCTACACCTTC
TRBV7-9	14	NA	NA	TRBJ2-3	CASSPSDGYSEQYF	TGTGCCAGCAGCCCCTCGGACGGATACAGTGAGCAGTATTTT
TRBV10-3	15	NA	NA	TRBJ1-1	CAISESGGGNTEAFF	TGTGCCATCAGTGAGTCGGGCGGGGGGAACACTGAAGCTTTCTTT
TRBV6-6	14	many	NA	TRBJ2-1	CASSSRDFFPEQFF	TGTGCCAGCAGTTCCCGGGACTTCTTTCCTGAGCAGTTCTTC
TRBV7-9	14	few	NA	TRBJ2-7	CASSASGGIYEQYF	TGTGCCAGCAGCGCCTCAGGGGGGATCTACGAGCAGTACTTC
TRBV25-1	16	NA	TRBD2	TRBJ2-7	CASSGLAGGPTYEQYF	TGTGCCAGCAGTGGCCTAGCGGGGGGTCCCACCTACGAGCAGTACTTC
TRBV29-1	12	NA	NA	TRBJ2-5	CSVEFPSQTQYF	TGCAGCGTTGAGTTCCCGTCCCAGACCCAGTACTTC
TRBV10-2	16	NA	TRBD2	TRBJ2-1	CASSGGVAGGYNEQFF	TGCGCCAGCAGTGGAGGGGTAGCGGGGGGATACAATGAGCAGTTCTTC
TRBV9	14	NA	NA	TRBJ1-2	CASSVTGGGYGYTF	TGTGCCAGCAGCGTTACGGGCGGGGGCTATGGCTACACCTTC
TRBV5-1	12	NA	NA	TRBJ2-7	CASSLVGNEQYF	TGCGCCAGCAGCTTGGTGGGTAACGAGCAGTACTTC
TRBV19	16	many	TRBD2	TRBJ2-2	CASIELAAGNTGELFF	TGTGCCAGTATCGAACTAGCGGCTGGGAACACCGGGGAGCTGTTTTTT
TRBV12-3/TRBV12-4	16	NA	NA	TRBJ1-1	CASSLAPPPGGTEAFF	TGTGCCAGCAGTTTAGCGCCCCCCCCGGGAGGGACTGAAGCTTTCTTT
TRBV29-1	12	NA	TRBD1	TRBJ1-1	CSVVGDSTEAFF	TGCAGCGTTGTAGGGGACAGCACTGAAGCTTTCTTT
TRBV7-9	13	NA	NA	TRBJ2-7	CASSLGNSYEQYF	TGTGCCAGCAGCTTGGGCAATTCCTACGAGCAGTACTTC
TRBV12-3/TRBV12-4	14	few	NA	TRBJ2-7	CASSFRDITYEQYF	TGTGCCAGCAGTTTCAGGGACATAACCTACGAGCAGTACTTC
TRBV7-8	14	NA	NA	TRBJ2-5	CASSFHSGRQTQYF	TGTGCCAGCAGCTTTCACAGCGGACGCCAGACCCAGTACTTC
TRBV20-1	14	NA	NA	TRBJ2-7	CSARGREQTYEQYF	TGCAGTGCTAGAGGGCGGGAACAAACCTACGAGCAGTACTTC
TRBV20-1	16	NA	TRBD2	TRBJ2-1	CSAARTSGSSYNEQFF	TGTAGTGCTGCCAGGACTAGCGGAAGCTCCTACAATGAGCAGTTCTTC